This T cell receptor beta chain originates from a study of cytomegalovirus exposure and HLA in healthy donors. Findings and caveats of the study: With high specificity and sensitivity, the classifier reportedly diagnosed cytomegalovirus status. From TCR beta sequences, most subjects' HLA-A and HLA-B alleles were reportedly predicted accurately. Donors belonging to an Asian-associated ancestry cluster reportedly showed fewer N-insertions in productive TCRs than the roughly 700-donor mean, according to what a later analysis found. HLA alleles showed associations with 16,951 TCR beta sequences in a later analysis, at a 0.05 false discovery rate.

This PCR relied on a set of 60 Vbeta primers and 13 Jbeta primers. Measured with immunoSEQ multiplex PCR; TCRdb has only the in-frame clones, and not every one. The sample carries 150,000 to 200,000 clones, around 85% recorded once. This clone was counted a few times. Its target is unknown. Germline V CDR1 and CDR2: SGHNT, YYREEE (reference sequence). The CDR3 has 14 amino acids. Unmatched junction bases numbered 3, after V lost 4 bases and J lost 4 bases. The source material was PBMCs. This receptor was taken from a man aged 18-30 years in good health and CMV-seropositive. The chain carries TRBV5-4 and TRBJ1-1, with 11 bases that match TRBD1. For the CDR3, the DNA is TGTGCCAGCAGCACCGGGACAGGGGGCACTGAAGCTTTCTTT. Amino acid sequence: CASSTGTGGTEAFF.